This T cell receptor (beta chain) was identified in a study of early T cells in non-severe SARS-CoV-2 infection. Study as a whole: It was bulk RNA from unsorted whole blood that was sequenced, and the chains were unpaired.

This CDR3 contains 12 residues. V shed 6 bases and J shed 4 bases, with 10 bases lying between them. This clonotype was detected many times. Its antigen is undetermined. Study results and caveats: Private and CD4 specificities were missed by VDJdb matching, which favored anti-spike CD8 responses.

The TCR library protocol was used to attach unique molecular identifiers. These identifiers were attached to individual cDNA molecules. TCRdb ran MiXCR on the 5' RACE reads and lists one entry per CDR3 protein. The sample comprises about 30,000 distinct CDR3 sequences, approximately 5.2% of which are singletons, and around 3.8% rests with the top ten. The origin of this receptor is an adult who was a healthcare worker with PCR-confirmed SARS-CoV-2 infection or an uninfected control (not recorded which). The sequencing input was whole blood. The chain recombines TRBV12-3 or TRBV12-4 with TRBJ2-7, with a tentative D call TRBD1 (6 bases). CDR3 region: CASRYQGYEQYF. The DNA of the CDR3 is TGTGCCAGCAGGTACCAGGGGTACGAGCAGTACTTC.